The 25 T cell receptor beta chains presented below share a single source sample, sequenced in a study of T cells after yellow fever vaccination. From the 5' RACE reads, TCRdb called clonotypes with MiXCR, one entry per CDR3 protein. The profile shows 500,000 to 650,000 distinct CDR3 sequences, 17% of them singletons. The sequences come from PBMCs, collected 5 days after the first yellow fever vaccination. Receptors were obtained from a man aged 18 to 30 who received the YFV17D yellow fever vaccine.

In DNA form, the CDR3 reads TGTGCCAGCAGCCCTCCGGATCAGCCCCAGCATTTT. Its protein is CASSPPDQPQHF. The V call is TRBV7-9, the J call TRBJ1-5, with D unresolved. The CDR3 is 12 amino acids. Germline lookup yields CDR1 SEHNR and CDR2 FQNEAQ (reference sequence). Trimming removed 5 bases from V and 5 bases from J, with 7 bases in between.

This clonotype occurred a few times. The chain employs TRBV20-1 and TRBJ1-5; D call uncertain. Trimming took 0 bases from V and 5 from J, leaving 8 bases between them. Germline V gene sequence: CDR1 DFQATT, CDR2 SNEGSKA (reference sequence). The CDR3 loop spans 13 amino acids. The CDR3 reads CSAREQRDQPQHF. The CDR3 DNA follows: TGCAGTGCTAGAGAACAGAGGGATCAGCCCCAGCATTTT.

This clonotype was recorded a few times. CDR3 sequence: CSVPAGGDRDTQYF. The CDR3 DNA reads TGCAGCGTCCCCGCGGGGGGGGACCGGGATACGCAGTATTTT. The chain combines TRBV29-1 with TRBJ2-3; TRBD2 matches 9 bases. The V gene's germline CDR1 is SQVTM and CDR2 ANQGSEA. V trimming: 6 bases; J trimming: 6 bases; junction bases outside the gene matches: 10. This CDR3 is built from 14 residues.

The chain combines TRBV7-2 with TRBJ2-2, with a tentative D call TRBD1 (5 bases). Per germline, CDR1 SGHTA and CDR2 FQGNSA. V shed 3 bases and J shed 4 bases, with 12 bases lying between them. The CDR3 contains 15 residues. CDR3 in amino acids: CASSFPGWGTGELFF. The CDR3, as DNA: TGTGCCAGCAGCTTTCCAGGGTGGGGCACCGGGGAGCTGTTTTTT.

The V and J genes are TRBV4-1 and TRBJ2-7; D gene uncertain. The V end lost 1 base, the J end lost 3 bases, and 13 bases lay between the germline ends. This CDR3 spans 15 amino acids. The germline gives CDR1 MGHRA, CDR2 YSYEKL. The CDR3 nucleotides are TGCGCCAGCAGCCAAGTTGAAAGCCCATACTACGAGCAGTACTTC. Translated: CASSQVESPYYEQYF.

With respect to this clonotype: Because the CDR3 is missing its conserved closing phenylalanine or tryptophan, this is likely a read error. The DNA is left out, because the CDR3 cannot be placed on it with certainty; the CDR3 is given as TCRdb lists it. The chain couples TRBV6-2 or TRBV6-3 to TRBJ1-4. The CDR3 spans 11 residues, counting both ends. CDR1 and CDR2 from the germline V gene are MNHEY and SVGEGT. CDR3 region: CASNVDREQRD.

There are a few counts of this clonotype. The V call is TRBV6-2 or TRBV6-3, the J call TRBJ2-1; 7 nucleotides align to TRBD2. V lost 1 base and J lost 6; bases outside the gene matches: 9. CDR3 length: 16 residues. Germline assignment: CDR1 MNHEY and CDR2 SVGEGT. For the CDR3, the DNA is TGTGCCAGCAGTTACTTTCGGGGGGACCGCCCCAATGAGCAGTTCTTC. It codes for CASSYFRGDRPNEQFF.

This clonotype showed up just a few times. The J gene is TRBJ2-3, the V gene TRBV27; 10 bases line up with TRBD2. Trimming at V came to 2 bases and at J to 0 bases, leaving 8 bases not matched to a gene. The CDR3 spans 18 residues. Germline V gives CDR1 MNHEY, CDR2 SMNVEV (reference sequence). This chain's CDR3 is CASSLASGGLTSTDTQYF. The CDR3 region has the DNA TGTGCCAGCAGTTTAGCTAGCGGGGGCCTAACGAGCACAGATACGCAGTATTTT.

The V gene is TRBV7-9, the J gene TRBJ1-1; D not certain. CDR1 and CDR2 (germline): SEHNR, FQNEAQ (reference sequence). V was pared by 5 bases and J by 11 bases, with 15 bases between. The CDR3 has 12 residues. The CDR3 bases are TGTGCCAGCAGCCCAGAGCACCCGGCGGCTTTCTTT. Translating gives CASSPEHPAAFF.

The chain employs TRBV5-1 and TRBJ1-1; D unclear. The V end lost 6 bases, the J end lost 0 bases, and 18 bases lay between the germline ends. CDR1 is SGHRS and CDR2 is YFSETQ in the germline V gene. The CDR3 contains 16 residues. The CDR3 loop reads CASNPRGEGVNTEAFF. CDR3 coding DNA: TGCGCCAGCAACCCGCGCGGCGAGGGTGTGAACACTGAAGCTTTCTTT.

The gene calls are TRBV20-1 and TRBJ1-2; 8 bases line up with TRBD1. The ends lost 3 bases at V and 1 base at J; junction bases unmatched: 7. Germline assignment: CDR1 DFQATT and CDR2 SNEGSKA (reference sequence). This CDR3 comprises 15 residues. DNA of the CDR3: TGCAGTGCTAGGGTTCGGGACAGGAGTAACTATGGCTACACCTTC. As protein: CSARVRDRSNYGYTF.

The V gene is TRBV7-2, the J gene TRBJ1-2; no clear D. V shed 5 bases and J shed 0 bases, with 16 bases lying between them. The CDR3 covers 16 residues. From germline, CDR1 is SGHTA and CDR2 FQGNSA. The CDR3 is CASSRQAIESNYGYTF. CDR3 DNA: TGTGCCAGCAGCCGCCAGGCGATAGAGTCTAACTATGGCTACACCTTC.

This chain joins TRBV21-1 and TRBJ1-1; TRBD1 is the table's D call and was not checked against the DNA. TRBV21-1 is annotated as a pseudogene. This CDR3 has 14 amino acids. The chain's CDR3 is CASSKVDDGGEAFF. The CDR3 DNA follows: TGTGCCAGCAGCAAAGTTGATGATGGGGGCGAAGCTTTCTTT.

This clonotype has only a few counts. This chain connects TRBV7-8 to TRBJ2-5; 7 nucleotides align to TRBD2. The CDR3 runs 16 residues. V dropped 4 bases and J dropped 4; count of bases not matched to a gene: 12. Germline-derived CDR1 and CDR2 are SGHVS and FQNEAQ. The CDR3 DNA reads as TGTGCCAGCAGCTCCTGGGGCCTAGCGGAGGGAGAGACCCAGTACTTC. Protein: CASSSWGLAEGETQYF.

The CDR3 spells CSVEDPSGGINGYTF. CDR3 in DNA: TGCAGCGTTGAAGATCCCTCTGGGGGGATAAATGGCTACACCTTC. The chain joins TRBV29-1 to TRBJ1-2; a weak D match, TRBD1 (5 bases). There are 15 residues in the CDR3. Trimming took 0 bases from V and 6 from J, leaving 17 bases between them. Germline V CDR1 and CDR2: SQVTM, ANQGSEA. Full variable domain (rest looked up from reference TRBV29-1 and TRBJ1-2): SAVISQKPSRDICQRGTSLTIQCQVDSQVTMMFWYRQQPGQSLTLIATANQGSEATYESGFVIDKFPISRPNLTFSTLTVSNMSPEDSSIYLCSVEDPSGGINGYTFGSGTRLTVV.

This clonotype was counted a few times. This chain uses TRBV7-8 with TRBJ1-5; D is ambiguous. Germline V gives CDR1 SGHVS, CDR2 FQNEAQ. The CDR3 totals 14 residues. V was cut by 1 base and J by 3 bases, with 7 bases left in between. CDR3 sequence: CASSLETVNQPQHF. The CDR3, as DNA: TGTGCCAGCAGCTTAGAAACAGTCAATCAGCCCCAGCATTTT. Drawing the rest from reference TRBV7-8 and TRBJ1-5, the complete variable domain is GAGVSQSPRYKVAKRGQDVALRCDPISGHVSLFWYQQALGQGPEFLTYFQNEAQLDKSGLPSDRFFAERPEGSVSTLKIQRTQQEDSAVYLCASSLETVNQPQHFGDGTRLSIL.

The chain has TRBV5-1 and TRBJ1-2, with 10 positions matching TRBD1. The CDR3 consists of 14 residues. The V segment lost 5 bases and the J segment 4 bases; nucleotides outside the gene matches: 5. In germline, CDR1 is SGHRS, CDR2 YFSETQ. CDR3 in DNA: TGCGCCAGCAGATGGGGACAGGGGACCTATGGCTACACCTTC. Translating it yields CASRWGQGTYGYTF.

The V call is TRBV5-6, the J call TRBJ2-3; 8 nucleotides agree with TRBD1. V gave up 2 bases and J gave up 4 bases; unmatched junction bases: 3. Germline V gene sequence: CDR1 SGHDT, CDR2 YYEEEE. The CDR3 is made up of 14 amino acids. The CDR3 region is CASSFQGAPDTQYF. The CDR3, as DNA: TGTGCCAGCAGCTTTCAGGGGGCACCAGATACGCAGTATTTT.

The chain is built from TRBV4-1 and TRBJ1-2; D not resolved. CDR3 size: 15 residues. V was clipped by 2 bases and J by 4 bases, with 14 bases between them. Germline CDR1 MGHRA, CDR2 YSYEKL. CDR3 loop: CASSQPRRGSYGYTF. CDR3 sequence (DNA): TGCGCCAGCAGCCAACCCCGACGGGGATCCTATGGCTACACCTTC.

This clonotype was detected many times. The chain combines TRBV12-3 or TRBV12-4 with TRBJ2-3; 8 bases align to TRBD1. V lost 4 bases to trimming and J lost 7 bases; unmatched junction nucleotides: 10. The CDR3 spans 15 residues. The CDR3 nucleotides read TGTGCCAGCAGTTCGGACAGGGAGGCGCCTTATACGCAGTATTTT. Its translation is CASSSDREAPYTQYF.

The chain carries TRBV20-1 and TRBJ2-3; D might be TRBD2 (7 bases). Trimming cost V 3 bases and J 1 base, with 14 bases left between them. The CDR3 length is 15 residues. Germline assignment: CDR1 DFQATT and CDR2 SNEGSKA (reference sequence). In nucleotides, the CDR3 is TGCAGTGCTAGGGGGGTGCGGGGGCGCACAGATACGCAGTATTTT. It encodes CSARGVRGRTDTQYF.

This clonotype has at least ten counts. The genes are TRBV4-1 and TRBJ2-3; D unresolved. In germline, CDR1 is MGHRA, CDR2 YSYEKL. The CDR3 spans 14 residues. V lost 0 bases and J lost 6, with 10 bases in between. CDR3: CASSQDGPTDTQYF. Here the CDR3 DNA reads TGCGCCAGCAGCCAAGATGGGCCCACCGATACGCAGTATTTT.

The chain uses TRBV3-1 and TRBJ1-2, with 8 bases identical to TRBD1. Looked up from germline, CDR1 is LGHDT and CDR2 is YNNKEL (reference sequence). This CDR3 has 15 amino acids. The ends lost 1 base at V and 6 bases at J; junction bases unmatched: 7. The CDR3 loop is CASSQARRGLHGYTF. CDR3 bases: TGTGCCAGCAGCCAAGCGCGCAGGGGGCTGCATGGCTACACCTTC.

V usage is TRBV11-2 and J usage is TRBJ2-1, with 9 bases matching TRBD1. The CDR3 loop spans 14 amino acids. CDR1 SGHAT and CDR2 FQNNGV come from the germline V gene. With V trimmed by 5 bases and J by 8 bases, 7 bases remained unmatched. The DNA of the CDR3 is TGTGCCAGCAGCATTCGGGACAGGGAGGATGAGCAGTTCTTC. This codes for CASSIRDREDEQFF.

This clonotype was counted only a few times. CDR3 protein: CASSLDRQGTDEQFF. As DNA, the CDR3 is TGTGCCAGCAGTTTAGACCGACAGGGTACTGATGAGCAGTTCTTC. The V call is TRBV12-3 or TRBV12-4, the J call TRBJ2-1, with 7 nucleotides matching TRBD1. The CDR3 length is 15 residues. V lost 1 base and J lost 8; bases outside the gene matches: 8.